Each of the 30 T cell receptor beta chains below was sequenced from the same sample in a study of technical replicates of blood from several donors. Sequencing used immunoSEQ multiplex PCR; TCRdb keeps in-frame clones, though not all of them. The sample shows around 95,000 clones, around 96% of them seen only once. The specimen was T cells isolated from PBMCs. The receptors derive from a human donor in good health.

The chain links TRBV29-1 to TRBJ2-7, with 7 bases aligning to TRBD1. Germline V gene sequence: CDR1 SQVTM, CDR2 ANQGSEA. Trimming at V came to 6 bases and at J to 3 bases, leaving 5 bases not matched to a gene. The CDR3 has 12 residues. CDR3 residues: CSVRGQYYEQYF. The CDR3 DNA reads TGCAGCGTACGGGGACAGTACTACGAGCAGTACTTC.

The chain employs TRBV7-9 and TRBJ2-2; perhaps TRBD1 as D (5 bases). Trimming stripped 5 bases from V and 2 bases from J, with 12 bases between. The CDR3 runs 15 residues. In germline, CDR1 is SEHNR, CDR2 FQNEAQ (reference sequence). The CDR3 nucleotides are TGTGCCAGCAGCCCTACAGGATATAACACCGGGGAGCTGTTTTTT. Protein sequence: CASSPTGYNTGELFF.

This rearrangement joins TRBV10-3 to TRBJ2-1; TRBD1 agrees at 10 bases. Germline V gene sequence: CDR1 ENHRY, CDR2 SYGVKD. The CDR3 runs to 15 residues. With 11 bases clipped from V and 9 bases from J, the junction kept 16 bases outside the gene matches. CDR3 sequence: CASRPGQGFSGEQFF. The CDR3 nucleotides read TGTGCCTCCAGACCGGGACAGGGGTTTAGTGGTGAGCAGTTCTTC.

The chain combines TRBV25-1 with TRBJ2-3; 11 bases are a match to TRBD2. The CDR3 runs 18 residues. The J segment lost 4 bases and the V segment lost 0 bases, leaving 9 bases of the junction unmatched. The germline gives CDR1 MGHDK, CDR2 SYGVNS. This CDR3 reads CASSEYATSGVRADTQYF. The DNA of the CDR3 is TGTGCCAGCAGTGAATATGCGACTAGCGGGGTTCGCGCAGATACGCAGTATTTT.

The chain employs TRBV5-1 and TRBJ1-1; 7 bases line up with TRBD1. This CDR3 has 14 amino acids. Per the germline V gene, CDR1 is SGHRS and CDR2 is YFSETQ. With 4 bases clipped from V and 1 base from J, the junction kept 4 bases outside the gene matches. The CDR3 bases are TGCGCCAGCAGCCCGGGACAGAAGAACACTGAAGCTTTCTTT. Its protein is CASSPGQKNTEAFF.

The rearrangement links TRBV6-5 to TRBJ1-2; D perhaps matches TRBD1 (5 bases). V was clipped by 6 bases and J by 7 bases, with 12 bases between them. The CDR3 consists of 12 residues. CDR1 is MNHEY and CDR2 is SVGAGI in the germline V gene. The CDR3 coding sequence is TGTGCCAGCAGAGACGGGGGAGTTGGCTACACCTTC. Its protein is CASRDGGVGYTF.

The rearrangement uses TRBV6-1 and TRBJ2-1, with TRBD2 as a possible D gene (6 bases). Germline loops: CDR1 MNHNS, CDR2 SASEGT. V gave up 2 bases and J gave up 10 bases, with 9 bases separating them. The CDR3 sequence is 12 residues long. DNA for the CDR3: TGTGCCAGCAGTGAAACGGGGGAAGAGCAGTTCTTC. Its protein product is CASSETGEEQFF.

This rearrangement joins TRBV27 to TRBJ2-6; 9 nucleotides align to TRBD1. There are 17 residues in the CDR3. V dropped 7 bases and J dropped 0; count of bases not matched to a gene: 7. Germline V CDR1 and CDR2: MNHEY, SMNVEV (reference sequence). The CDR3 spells CASTLGGQGSGANVLTF. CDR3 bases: TGTGCCAGCACCCTCGGGGGACAGGGCTCTGGGGCCAACGTCCTGACTTTC. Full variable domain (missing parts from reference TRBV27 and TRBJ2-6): EAQVTQNPRYLITVTGKKLTVTCSQNMNHEYMSWYRQDPGLGLRQIYYSMNVEVTDKGDVPEGYKVSRKEKRNFPLILESPSPNQTSLYFCASTLGGQGSGANVLTFGAGSRLTVL.

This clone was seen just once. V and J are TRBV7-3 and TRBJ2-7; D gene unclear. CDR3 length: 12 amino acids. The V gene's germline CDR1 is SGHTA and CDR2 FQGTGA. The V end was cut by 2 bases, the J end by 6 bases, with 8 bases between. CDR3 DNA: TGTGCCAGCAGCTTAGGCGGCGGCGAGCAGTACTTC. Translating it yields CASSLGGGEQYF.

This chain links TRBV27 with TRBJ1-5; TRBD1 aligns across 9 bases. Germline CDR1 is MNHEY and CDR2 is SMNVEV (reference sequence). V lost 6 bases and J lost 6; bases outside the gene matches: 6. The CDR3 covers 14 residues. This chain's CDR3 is CASRNTGGGQPQHF. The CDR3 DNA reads TGTGCCAGCAGAAATACAGGGGGCGGTCAGCCCCAGCATTTT.

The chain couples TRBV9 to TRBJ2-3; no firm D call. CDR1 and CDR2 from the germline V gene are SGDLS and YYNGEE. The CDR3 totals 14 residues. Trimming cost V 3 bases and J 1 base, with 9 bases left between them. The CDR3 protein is CASSDLLGTDTQYF. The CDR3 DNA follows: TGTGCCAGCAGCGATCTATTAGGCACAGATACGCAGTATTTT.

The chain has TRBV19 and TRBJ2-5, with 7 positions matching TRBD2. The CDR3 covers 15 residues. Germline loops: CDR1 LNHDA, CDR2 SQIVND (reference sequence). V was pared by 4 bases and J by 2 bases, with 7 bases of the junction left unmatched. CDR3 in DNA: TGTGCCAGTAGTAGCCAGGCTAGCGGACAAGAGACCCAGTACTTC. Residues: CASSSQASGQETQYF.

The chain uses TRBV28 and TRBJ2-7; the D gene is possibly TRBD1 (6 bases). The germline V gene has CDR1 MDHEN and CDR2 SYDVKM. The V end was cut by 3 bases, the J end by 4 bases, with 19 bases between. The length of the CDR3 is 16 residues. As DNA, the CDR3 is TGTGCCAGCAGTTTGGTTGGGCAGGGGAAGAGGTACGAGCAGTACTTC. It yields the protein CASSLVGQGKRYEQYF.

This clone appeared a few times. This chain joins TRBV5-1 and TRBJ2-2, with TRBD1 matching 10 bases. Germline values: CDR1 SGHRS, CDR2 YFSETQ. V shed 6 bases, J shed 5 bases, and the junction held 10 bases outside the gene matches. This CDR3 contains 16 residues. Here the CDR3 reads CASKNTGTGETGELFF. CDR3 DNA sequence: TGCGCCAGCAAGAACACCGGGACAGGGGAGACCGGGGAGCTGTTTTTT.

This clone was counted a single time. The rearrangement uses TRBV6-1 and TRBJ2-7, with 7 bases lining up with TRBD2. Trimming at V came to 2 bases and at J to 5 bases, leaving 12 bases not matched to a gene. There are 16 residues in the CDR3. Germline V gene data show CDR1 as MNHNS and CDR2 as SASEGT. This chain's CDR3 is CASSEMGGEVVHEQYF. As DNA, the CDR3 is TGTGCCAGCAGTGAAATGGGAGGGGAAGTGGTCCACGAGCAGTACTTC.

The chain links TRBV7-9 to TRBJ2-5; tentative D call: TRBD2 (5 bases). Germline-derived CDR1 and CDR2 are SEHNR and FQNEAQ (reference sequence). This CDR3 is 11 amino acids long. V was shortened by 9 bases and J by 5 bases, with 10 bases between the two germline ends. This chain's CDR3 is CASSGSETQYF. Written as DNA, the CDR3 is TGTGCCAGTTCGGGGTCGGAGACCCAGTACTTC.

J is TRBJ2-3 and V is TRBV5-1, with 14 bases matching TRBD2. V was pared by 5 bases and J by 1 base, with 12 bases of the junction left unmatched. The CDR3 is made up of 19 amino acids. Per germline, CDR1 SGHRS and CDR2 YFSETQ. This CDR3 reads CASRKYGTSGRIGTDTQYF. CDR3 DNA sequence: TGCGCCAGCAGGAAATACGGGACTAGCGGGAGAATTGGCACAGATACGCAGTATTTT.

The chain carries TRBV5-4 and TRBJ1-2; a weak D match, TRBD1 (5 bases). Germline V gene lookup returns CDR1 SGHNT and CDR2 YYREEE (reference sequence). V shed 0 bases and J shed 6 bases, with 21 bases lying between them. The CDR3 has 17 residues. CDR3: CASSLDFGAYREDGYTF. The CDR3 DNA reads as TGTGCCAGCAGCTTGGATTTTGGGGCCTACCGAGAGGATGGCTACACCTTC.

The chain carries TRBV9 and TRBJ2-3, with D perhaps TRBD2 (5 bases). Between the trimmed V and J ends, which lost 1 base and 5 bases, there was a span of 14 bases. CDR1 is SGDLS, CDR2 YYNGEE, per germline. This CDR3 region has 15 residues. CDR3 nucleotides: TGTGCCAGCAGCGTAAGTTCAGCGGTCCGAGATACGCAGTATTTT. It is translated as CASSVSSAVRDTQYF.

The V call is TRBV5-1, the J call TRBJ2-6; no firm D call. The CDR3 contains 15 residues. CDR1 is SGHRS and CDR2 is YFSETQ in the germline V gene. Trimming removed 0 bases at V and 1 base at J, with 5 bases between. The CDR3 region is CASSLVQSGANVLTF. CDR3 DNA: TGCGCCAGCAGCTTGGTTCAGTCTGGGGCCAACGTCCTGACTTTC.

The CDR3 coding sequence is TGTGCCAGCGAGAGAGGGGGCTTGGGGGGCTACACCTTC. It yields the protein CASERGGLGGYTF. The gene calls are TRBV6-1 and TRBJ1-2; TRBD1 aligns across 7 bases. CDR1 and CDR2 from the germline V gene are MNHNS and SASEGT. The CDR3 is made up of 13 amino acids. The ends lost 8 bases at V and 8 bases at J; junction bases unmatched: 11.

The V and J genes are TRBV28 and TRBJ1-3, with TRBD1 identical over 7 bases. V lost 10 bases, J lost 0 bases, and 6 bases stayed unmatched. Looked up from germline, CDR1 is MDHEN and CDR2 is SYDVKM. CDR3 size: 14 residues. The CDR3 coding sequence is TGTGCCACCCAGGGGGGTTCCTCTGGAAACACCATATATTTT. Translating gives CATQGGSSGNTIYF.

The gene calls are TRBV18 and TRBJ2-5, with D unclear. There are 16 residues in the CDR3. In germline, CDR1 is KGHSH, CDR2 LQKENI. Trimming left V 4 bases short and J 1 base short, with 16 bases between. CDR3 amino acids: CASSRARGPTQETQYF. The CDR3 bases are TGTGCCAGCTCACGTGCTCGTGGGCCAACCCAAGAGACCCAGTACTTC.

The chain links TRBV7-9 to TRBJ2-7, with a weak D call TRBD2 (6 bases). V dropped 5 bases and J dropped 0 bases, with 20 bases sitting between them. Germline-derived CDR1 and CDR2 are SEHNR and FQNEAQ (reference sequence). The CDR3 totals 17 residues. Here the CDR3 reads CASSAPPRRAGSYEQYF. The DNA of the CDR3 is TGTGCCAGCAGCGCTCCCCCTCGACGAGCGGGCTCCTACGAGCAGTACTTC.

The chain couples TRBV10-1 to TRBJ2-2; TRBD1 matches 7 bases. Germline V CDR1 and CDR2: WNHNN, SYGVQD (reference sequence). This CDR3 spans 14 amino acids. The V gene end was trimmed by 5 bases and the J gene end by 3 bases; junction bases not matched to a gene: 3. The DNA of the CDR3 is TGCGCCAGCAGTAGAGGACAGGACACCGGGGAGCTGTTTTTT. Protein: CASSRGQDTGELFF.

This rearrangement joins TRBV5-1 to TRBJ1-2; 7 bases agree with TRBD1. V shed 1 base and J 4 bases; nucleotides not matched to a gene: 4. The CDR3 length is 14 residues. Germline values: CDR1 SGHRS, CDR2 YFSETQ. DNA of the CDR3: TGCGCCAGCAGCTTGACCAGACAGGGCTATGGCTACACCTTC. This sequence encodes CASSLTRQGYGYTF. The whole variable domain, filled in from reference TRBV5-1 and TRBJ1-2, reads KAGVTQTPRYLIKTRGQQVTLSCSPISGHRSVSWYQQTPGQGLQFLFEYFSETQRNKGNFPGRFSGRQFSNSRSEMNVSTLELGDSALYLCASSLTRQGYGYTFGSGTRLTVV.

CDR3 nucleotides: TGTGCCAGCGTCCTAGCGGGGGGGTACACAGATACGCAGTATTTT. Its translation is CASVLAGGYTDTQYF. The chain employs TRBV2 and TRBJ2-3, with 12 positions matching TRBD2. Per the germline V gene, CDR1 is SNHLY and CDR2 is FYNNEI. The CDR3 length is 15 residues. Losses at the gene ends were 8 bases for V and 2 bases for J; bases not matched to a gene: 5.

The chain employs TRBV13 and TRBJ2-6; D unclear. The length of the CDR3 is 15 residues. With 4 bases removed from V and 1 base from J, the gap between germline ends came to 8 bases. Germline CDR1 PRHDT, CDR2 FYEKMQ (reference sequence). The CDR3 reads CASSYSGSGANVLTF. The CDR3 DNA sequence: TGTGCCAGCAGCTATAGTGGTTCTGGGGCCAACGTCCTGACTTTC.

Here the CDR3 reads CASSQGQAYNQPQHF. In DNA, the CDR3 is TGTGCCAGCAGTCAGGGACAGGCTTACAATCAGCCCCAGCATTTT. The chain combines TRBV6-1 with TRBJ1-5; 8 bases map to TRBD1. The CDR3 runs to 15 residues. Losses at the gene ends were 5 bases for V and 3 bases for J; bases not matched to a gene: 6. Germline V gene lookup returns CDR1 MNHNS and CDR2 SASEGT.

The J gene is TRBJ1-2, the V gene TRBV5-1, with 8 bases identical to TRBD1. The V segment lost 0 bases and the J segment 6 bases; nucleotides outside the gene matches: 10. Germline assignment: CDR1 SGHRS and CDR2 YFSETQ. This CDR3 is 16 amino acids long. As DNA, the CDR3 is TGCGCCAGCAGCTTGGACATTCAGGGGGCGTCTAATGGCTACACCTTC. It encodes CASSLDIQGASNGYTF.